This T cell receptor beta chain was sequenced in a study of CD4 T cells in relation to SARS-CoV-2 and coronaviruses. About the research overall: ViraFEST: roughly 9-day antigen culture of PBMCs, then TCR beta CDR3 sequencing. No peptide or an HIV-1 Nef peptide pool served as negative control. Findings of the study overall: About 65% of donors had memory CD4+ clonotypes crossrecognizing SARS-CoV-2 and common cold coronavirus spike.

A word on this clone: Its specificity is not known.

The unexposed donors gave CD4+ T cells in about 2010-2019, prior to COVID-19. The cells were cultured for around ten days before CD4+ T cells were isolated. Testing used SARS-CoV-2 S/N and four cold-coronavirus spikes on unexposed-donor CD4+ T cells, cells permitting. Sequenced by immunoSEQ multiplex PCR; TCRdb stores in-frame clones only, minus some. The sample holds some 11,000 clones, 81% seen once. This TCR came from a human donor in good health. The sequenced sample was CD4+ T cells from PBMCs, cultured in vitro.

The CDR3 is CASSLLAADTQYF. In DNA form, the CDR3 reads TGTGCCAGCAGTTTATTAGCCGCAGATACGCAGTATTTT. This sequence joins TRBV12-3 or TRBV12-4 and TRBJ2-3; D call uncertain. This CDR3 spans 13 amino acids. V lost 2 bases and J lost 4, with 7 bases in between.